A single sample gave rise to the 21 T cell receptor beta chains below, sequenced in a study of early T cells in non-severe SARS-CoV-2 infection. One entry per CDR3 protein, called by TCRdb with MiXCR from the 5' RACE reads. The data contain under 75,000 distinct CDR3 sequences, roughly 13% of them singletons. The sample comprised whole blood. The source of these receptors is an adult who was a healthcare worker with PCR-confirmed SARS-CoV-2 infection or an uninfected control (not recorded which).

The V call is TRBV12-3 or TRBV12-4, the J call TRBJ1-6; D might be TRBD1 (6 bases). This CDR3 is 14 amino acids long. Between the trimmed V and J ends, which lost 7 bases and 7 bases, there was a span of 14 bases. The CDR3 DNA reads TGTGCCAGCACCCTGGCAGGGGTCAATTCACCCCTCCACTTT. This codes for CASTLAGVNSPLHF.

This clonotype has just a few counts. The chain has TRBV11-2 and TRBJ1-2; the D is unclear. Germline assignment: CDR1 SGHAT and CDR2 FQNNGV. CDR3 size: 14 residues. Trimming removed 6 bases at V and 1 base at J, with 12 bases between. CDR3 DNA: TGTGCCAGCAGTCGGGAGAATCTTAACTATGGCTACACCTTC. Its translation: CASSRENLNYGYTF.

This clonotype came up many times. For the CDR3, the DNA is TGTGCCAGCAGCTTGGACAGGGTTAACTATGGCTACACCTTC. Amino acids: CASSLDRVNYGYTF. The chain has TRBV7-2 and TRBJ1-2; the match to TRBD1 covers 8 bases. CDR1 and CDR2 (germline): SGHTA, FQGNSA. This CDR3 has 14 amino acids. With V trimmed by 3 bases and J by 1 base, 1 base remained unmatched.

This clonotype was counted between two and nine times. The V gene is TRBV10-3, the J gene TRBJ2-7, with 12 bases matching TRBD1. This CDR3 is 14 amino acids long. Germline CDR1 reads ENHRY; CDR2 reads SYGVKD. J lost 4 bases, V lost 7 bases, and 5 bases had no gene match. CDR3 in DNA: TGTGCCATCACCAGGGACAGGGGGCGATACGAGCAGTACTTC. Amino acid sequence: CAITRDRGRYEQYF.

This clonotype has ten or more counts. The chain recombines TRBV29-1 with TRBJ2-5; no clear D gene. CDR3 length: 12 amino acids. V lost 4 bases and J 4 bases, leaving 10 bases between the germline ends. Germline CDR1 SQVTM, CDR2 ANQGSEA. In nucleotides, the CDR3 is TGCAGCGTTGGCTCAAGCAGAGAGACCCAGTACTTC. Encoded protein: CSVGSSRETQYF.

The table lists this clonotype with a few counts. V and J are TRBV6-1 and TRBJ1-1, with 8 bases lining up with TRBD1. The CDR3 loop spans 13 amino acids. The ends lost 4 bases at V and 6 bases at J; junction bases unmatched: 4. The V gene's germline CDR1 is MNHNS and CDR2 SASEGT. The CDR3, as DNA: TGTGCCAGCAGTGCCAGGGGGCAGGCTGAAGCTTTCTTT. Translation: CASSARGQAEAFF.

The chain joins TRBV7-9 to TRBJ2-1, with D tentatively TRBD2 (5 bases). Germline V gives CDR1 SEHNR, CDR2 FQNEAQ (reference sequence). This CDR3 contains 14 residues. Between the trimmed V and J ends, which lost 6 bases and 8 bases, there was a span of 17 bases. The CDR3 nucleotides are TGTGCCAGCAGTAGCGACTCTCGGTCGGATGAGCAGTTCTTC. Translating gives CASSSDSRSDEQFF.

This clonotype has at least ten counts. The J gene is TRBJ1-2, the V gene TRBV12-3 or TRBV12-4; a possible D gene is TRBD1 (6 bases). The V gene lost 8 bases and the J gene lost 6 bases, with 16 bases spanning the gap. The CDR3 extends over 13 amino acids. The DNA of the CDR3 is TGTGCCAGCTCCCCGAACAGGGTGGATGGCTACACCTTC. Its protein product is CASSPNRVDGYTF.

The V and J genes are TRBV29-1 and TRBJ2-3; TRBD2 is a possible D gene (6 bases). Germline CDR1 and CDR2: SQVTM and ANQGSEA. V gave up 3 bases and J gave up 4 bases, with 11 bases separating them. The CDR3 has 13 amino acids. Here the CDR3 reads CSVDRETADTQYF. The CDR3 region has the DNA TGCAGCGTTGACCGGGAGACGGCAGATACGCAGTATTTT.

In this sample, this clonotype turned up many times. The DNA for the CDR3 is TGCAGTGCTAGAGATTATAGGCCTTACTACGAGCAGTACTTC. It specifies CSARDYRPYYEQYF. V is TRBV20-1 and J is TRBJ2-7; the D is unclear. The V end lost 0 bases, the J end lost 3 bases, and 12 bases lay between the germline ends. This CDR3 contains 14 residues. CDR1 and CDR2 (germline): DFQATT, SNEGSKA (reference sequence).

This clonotype was found a few times. The rearrangement links TRBV19 to TRBJ1-5, with D hard to call. Germline loops: CDR1 LNHDA, CDR2 SQIVND (reference sequence). The V end was cut by 9 bases, the J end by 6 bases, with 6 bases between. The CDR3 runs to 10 residues. CDR3 region: CASGRQPQHF. The DNA for the CDR3 is TGTGCCAGCGGACGTCAGCCCCAGCATTTT.

The chain combines TRBV28 with TRBJ2-3; the match to TRBD2 covers 7 bases. This CDR3 is 14 amino acids long. With V trimmed by 5 bases and J by 6 bases, 8 bases remained unmatched. CDR1 MDHEN and CDR2 SYDVKM come from the germline V gene. CDR3 coding DNA: TGTGCCAGCAGTCCGCGGGGGAGAATCGATACGCAGTATTTT. Protein sequence: CASSPRGRIDTQYF.

This clonotype has more than one count but fewer than ten. The CDR3 nucleotides are TGTGCCAGCAGCGGGGGACTAGCGGGCGTTTCTTCTAGCACAGATACGCAGTATTTT. This encodes CASSGGLAGVSSSTDTQYF. The chain links TRBV28 to TRBJ2-3; 12 bases line up with TRBD2. This CDR3 comprises 19 residues. Germline CDR1 reads MDHEN; CDR2 reads SYDVKM. J lost 0 bases, V lost 6 bases, and 13 bases had no gene match.

The V gene is TRBV18, the J gene TRBJ2-4; possibly TRBD1 for D (5 bases). From germline, CDR1 is KGHSH and CDR2 LQKENI. Trimming shortened V by 0 bases and J by 5 bases, and 14 bases separated the two germline ends. This CDR3 has 16 residues. DNA of the CDR3: TGTGCCAGCTCACCACCGAGGCAGGGAAGTGAAAACATTCAGTACTTC. Its protein product is CASSPPRQGSENIQYF.

The J gene is TRBJ1-2, the V gene TRBV7-6; a possible D gene is TRBD1 (6 bases). CDR1 and CDR2 (germline): SGHVS, FNYEAQ. The V and J ends lost 3 bases and 4 bases respectively, with 9 bases between them. The CDR3 sequence is 13 residues long. CDR3 sequence: CASSLEQGYGYTF. CDR3 bases: TGTGCCAGCAGCTTGGAACAGGGCTATGGCTACACCTTC.

There are many counts of this clonotype. The chain has TRBV19 and TRBJ1-5; TRBD1 is a possible D gene (5 bases). V lost 3 bases and J 3 bases, leaving 15 bases between the germline ends. The CDR3 runs to 16 residues. The germline V gene encodes CDR1 LNHDA and CDR2 SQIVND (reference sequence). DNA of the CDR3: TGTGCCAGTAGTATCAAAGCAGGGTTAAACAATCAGCCCCAGCATTTT. Its translation: CASSIKAGLNNQPQHF.

This clonotype was picked up many times. The chain carries TRBV5-1 and TRBJ2-1; 8 positions agree with TRBD1. V shed 4 bases and J 12 bases; nucleotides not matched to a gene: 6. Germline V lookup: CDR1 SGHRS, CDR2 YFSETQ. This CDR3 is 12 amino acids long. CDR3 residues: CASSPTGAGQFF. The CDR3 DNA sequence: TGCGCCAGCAGCCCGACAGGGGCTGGGCAGTTCTTC. Full variable domain (outside the CDR3, taken from reference TRBV5-1 and TRBJ2-1): KAGVTQTPRYLIKTRGQQVTLSCSPISGHRSVSWYQQTPGQGLQFLFEYFSETQRNKGNFPGRFSGRQFSNSRSEMNVSTLELGDSALYLCASSPTGAGQFFGPGTRLTVL.

The CDR3 DNA is TGTGCCAGCAGTTACTCCCCCGGGAGGGGTCTCTACAATGAGCAGTTCTTC. Protein: CASSYSPGRGLYNEQFF. The chain recombines TRBV6-5 with TRBJ2-1, with 8 nucleotides matching TRBD2. This CDR3 comprises 17 residues. Trimming cost V 0 bases and J 3 bases; bases outside gene matches: 7. The V gene's germline CDR1 is MNHEY and CDR2 SVGAGI.

At least ten counts were recorded for this clonotype. The chain is built from TRBV4-1 and TRBJ2-7, with D possibly matching TRBD2 (5 bases). Looked up from germline, CDR1 is MGHRA and CDR2 is YSYEKL. This CDR3 spans 14 amino acids. The V and J ends lost 0 bases and 6 bases respectively, with 12 bases between them. The CDR3 is CASSQEDSGTEQYF. In DNA form, the CDR3 reads TGCGCCAGCAGCCAAGAAGACTCGGGAACCGAGCAGTACTTC.

A few counts support this clonotype. This rearrangement joins TRBV29-1 to TRBJ1-1; 8 positions agree with TRBD1. This CDR3 has 15 amino acids. Per germline, CDR1 SQVTM and CDR2 ANQGSEA. The ends lost 4 bases at V and 7 bases at J; junction bases unmatched: 14. CDR3 in amino acids: CSVVGDRGSLNEAFF. The CDR3 DNA sequence: TGCAGCGTTGTTGGAGACAGGGGTTCTCTAAATGAAGCTTTCTTT. The full variable domain, its missing parts supplied by reference TRBV29-1 and TRBJ1-1, is SAVISQKPSRDICQRGTSLTIQCQVDSQVTMMFWYRQQPGQSLTLIATANQGSEATYESGFVIDKFPISRPNLTFSTLTVSNMSPEDSSIYLCSVVGDRGSLNEAFFGQGTRLTVV.

This clonotype was recorded a few times. The chain has TRBV7-3 and TRBJ2-1, with 9 bases fitting TRBD2. Germline CDR1 SGHTA, CDR2 FQGTGA. This CDR3 contains 16 residues. Trimming removed 6 bases from V and 4 bases from J; junction bases left unmatched: 10. The CDR3 protein is CASRRISGRFYNEQFF. The CDR3 DNA reads TGTGCCAGCAGGCGTATTAGCGGGAGATTTTACAATGAGCAGTTCTTC.